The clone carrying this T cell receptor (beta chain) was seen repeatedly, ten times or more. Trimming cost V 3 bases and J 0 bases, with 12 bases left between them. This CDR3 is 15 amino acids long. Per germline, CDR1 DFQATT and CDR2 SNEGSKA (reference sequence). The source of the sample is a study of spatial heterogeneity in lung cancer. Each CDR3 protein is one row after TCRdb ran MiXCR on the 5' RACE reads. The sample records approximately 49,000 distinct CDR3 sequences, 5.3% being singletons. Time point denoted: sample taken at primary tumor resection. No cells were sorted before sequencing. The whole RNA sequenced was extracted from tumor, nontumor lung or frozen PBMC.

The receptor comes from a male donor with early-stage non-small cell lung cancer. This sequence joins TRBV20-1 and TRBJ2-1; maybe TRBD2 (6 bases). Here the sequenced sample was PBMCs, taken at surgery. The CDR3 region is CSASGSSASYNEQFF. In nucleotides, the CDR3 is TGCAGTGCTAGCGGTTCTAGCGCCTCCTACAATGAGCAGTTCTTC.